A single sample is the source of the 9 T cell receptor beta chains below, sequenced in a study of cytomegalovirus exposure and HLA in healthy donors. PCR amplification relied on 60 Vbeta primers (plus 13 Jbeta primers). TCRdb's copy holds only in-frame clones and misses some; the assay was immunoSEQ multiplex PCR. The repertoire has about 190,000 clones, over 80% of them found once; the top ten carry about 1.2%. Sequences were obtained from PBMCs. All receptors come from a man aged 30 to 39 in good health and CMV-seronegative.

This chain connects TRBV9 to TRBJ2-1; 8 positions match TRBD2. The CDR3 consists of 12 residues. In germline, CDR1 is SGDLS, CDR2 YYNGEE. CDR3 bases: TGTAGCGGGAGCCCCAGGAACAATGAGCAGTTCTTC. Encoded protein: CSGSPRNNEQFF.

The genes are TRBV19 and TRBJ2-2, with 7 positions matching TRBD1. Germline values: CDR1 LNHDA, CDR2 SQIVND (reference sequence). V trimming: 4 bases; J trimming: 12 bases; junction bases outside the gene matches: 2. The CDR3 is 11 residues long. CDR3 amino acids: CASSNRGKLFF. CDR3 DNA sequence: TGTGCCAGTAGTAACAGGGGCAAGCTGTTTTTT.

This chain links TRBV5-1 with TRBJ2-3; D is perhaps TRBD1 (5 bases). Between the trimmed V and J ends, which lost 3 bases and 4 bases, there was a span of 12 bases. The germline V gene has CDR1 SGHRS and CDR2 YFSETQ. CDR3 length equals 14 residues. The CDR3 sequence is CASSSTVLSDTQYF. CDR3 in DNA: TGCGCCAGCAGCTCGACAGTCCTCTCAGATACGCAGTATTTT.

Of note for this clone: An end of the junction does not agree with germline; a read error may underlie this. This chain links TRBV7-7 with TRBJ2-5, with D possibly being TRBD1 or TRBD2 (5 bases each). In germline, CDR1 is SSHAT, CDR2 FNYEAQ (reference sequence). The CDR3 is 15 amino acids. The DNA for the CDR3 is TGTGCTAGCAGCATAGAGGGGCTTTCAGGGGAGACCCAGTACTTC. Its protein is CASSIEGLSGETQYF. The full variable domain, in which reference TRBV7-7 and TRBJ2-5 provide the parts outside the CDR3, is GAGVSQSPRYKVTKRGQDVTLRCDPISSHATLYWYQQALGQGPEFLTYFNYEAQPDKSGLPSDRFSAERPEGSISTLTIQRTEQRDSAMYRCASSIEGLSGETQYFGPGTRLLVL.

In regard to this clone: Sequence at one end of the junction differs from germline and may be a read error. The chain is built from TRBV5-1 and TRBJ2-7, with 8 bases lining up with TRBD2. Germline V lookup: CDR1 SGHRS, CDR2 YFSETQ. This CDR3 region has 15 residues. CDR3 in amino acids: CAGSLGLGSNYEQYF. DNA for the CDR3: TGCGCCGGCAGCTTGGGACTAGGATCAAACTACGAGCAGTACTTC.

The CDR3 DNA is TGTGCCAGCAGCTTGTATGGAGACAGTCAGAGCACAGATACGCAGTATTTT. As protein: CASSLYGDSQSTDTQYF. The chain combines TRBV5-6 with TRBJ2-3, with TRBD1 as a possible D gene (5 bases). The CDR3 has 17 residues. Germline loops: CDR1 SGHDT, CDR2 YYEEEE. V was pared by 1 base and J by 0 bases, with 15 bases between.

V usage is TRBV29-1 and J usage is TRBJ2-1, with D possibly being TRBD1 (5 bases). CDR1 is SQVTM, CDR2 ANQGSEA, per germline. There are 14 residues in the CDR3. Trimming pared 7 bases from V and 6 bases from J, leaving 19 bases between. The CDR3 spells CSALLGQGLNEQFF. The CDR3 DNA sequence: TGCAGCGCCCTTTTAGGGCAGGGCCTCAATGAGCAGTTCTTC.

This clone was observed once. The CDR3 loop reads CASTTENYGYTF. The DNA of the CDR3 is TGTGCCAGCACTACAGAGAACTATGGCTACACCTTC. The rearrangement links TRBV2 to TRBJ1-2; no clear D. Trimming left V 7 bases short and J 2 bases short, with 8 bases between. This CDR3 is built from 12 residues. CDR1 and CDR2 from the germline V gene are SNHLY and FYNNEI.

Only a few counts were recorded for this clone. The chain is built from TRBV11-1 and TRBJ1-5; a possible D gene is TRBD1 (6 bases). Germline V lookup: CDR1 SGHAT, CDR2 FQDESV (reference sequence). V was pared by 5 bases and J by 3 bases, with 11 bases between. This CDR3 comprises 14 residues. CDR3 loop: CASSHTGINQPQHF. Here the CDR3 DNA reads TGTGCCAGCAGCCATACAGGGATCAATCAGCCCCAGCATTTT.